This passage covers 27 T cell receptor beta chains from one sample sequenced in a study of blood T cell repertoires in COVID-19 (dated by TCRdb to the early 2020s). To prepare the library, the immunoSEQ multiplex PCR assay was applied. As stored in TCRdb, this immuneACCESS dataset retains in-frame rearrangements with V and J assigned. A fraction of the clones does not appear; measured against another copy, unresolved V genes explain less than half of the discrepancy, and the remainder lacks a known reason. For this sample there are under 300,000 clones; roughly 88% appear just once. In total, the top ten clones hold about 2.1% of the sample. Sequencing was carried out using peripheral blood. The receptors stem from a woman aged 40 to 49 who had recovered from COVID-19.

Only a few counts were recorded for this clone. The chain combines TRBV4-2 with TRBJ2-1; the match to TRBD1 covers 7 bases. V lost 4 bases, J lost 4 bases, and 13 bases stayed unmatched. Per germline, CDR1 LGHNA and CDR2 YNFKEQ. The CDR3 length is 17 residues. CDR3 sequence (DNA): TGTGCCAGCAGCCCCTCATCTACAGGGGCAGGATACAATGAGCAGTTCTTC. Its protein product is CASSPSSTGAGYNEQFF.

The CDR3 sequence: CASSLPGQPYEQYF. Written as DNA, the CDR3 is TGTGCCAGCAGCCTCCCGGGACAGCCCTACGAGCAGTACTTC. The V and J genes are TRBV11-1 and TRBJ2-7; 7 nucleotides match TRBD1. V lost 5 bases, J lost 2 bases, and 6 bases stayed unmatched. The CDR3 is 14 amino acids. From germline, CDR1 is SGHAT and CDR2 FQDESV (reference sequence).

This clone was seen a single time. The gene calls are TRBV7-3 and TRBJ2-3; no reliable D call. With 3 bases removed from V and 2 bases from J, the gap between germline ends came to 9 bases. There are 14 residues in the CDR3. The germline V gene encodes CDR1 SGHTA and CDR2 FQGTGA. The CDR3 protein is CASSFLGITDTQYF. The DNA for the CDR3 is TGTGCCAGCAGCTTCCTAGGAATCACAGATACGCAGTATTTT.

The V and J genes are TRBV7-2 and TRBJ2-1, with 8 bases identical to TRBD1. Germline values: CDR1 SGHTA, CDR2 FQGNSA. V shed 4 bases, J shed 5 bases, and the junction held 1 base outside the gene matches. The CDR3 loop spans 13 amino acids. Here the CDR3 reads CASSSDRDNEQFF. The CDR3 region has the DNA TGTGCCAGCAGCTCGGACAGGGACAATGAGCAGTTCTTC. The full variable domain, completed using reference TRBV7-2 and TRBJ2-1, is GAGVSQSPSNKVTEKGKDVELRCDPISGHTALYWYRQSLGQGLEFLIYFQGNSAPDKSGLPSDRFSAERTGGSVSTLTIQRTQQEDSAVYLCASSSDRDNEQFFGPGTRLTVL.

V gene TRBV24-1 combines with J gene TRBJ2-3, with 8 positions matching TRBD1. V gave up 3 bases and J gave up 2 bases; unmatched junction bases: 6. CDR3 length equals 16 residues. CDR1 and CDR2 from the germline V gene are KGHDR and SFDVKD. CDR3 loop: CATSDPGTGYTDTQYF. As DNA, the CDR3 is TGTGCCACCAGTGATCCCGGGACAGGATACACAGATACGCAGTATTTT.

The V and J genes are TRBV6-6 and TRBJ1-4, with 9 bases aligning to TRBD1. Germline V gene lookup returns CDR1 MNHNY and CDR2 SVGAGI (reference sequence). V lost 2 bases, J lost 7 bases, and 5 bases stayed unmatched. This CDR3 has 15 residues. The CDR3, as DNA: TGTGCCAGCAGTTACGGTCGACAGGGGGGTGAAAAACTGTTTTTT. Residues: CASSYGRQGGEKLFF.

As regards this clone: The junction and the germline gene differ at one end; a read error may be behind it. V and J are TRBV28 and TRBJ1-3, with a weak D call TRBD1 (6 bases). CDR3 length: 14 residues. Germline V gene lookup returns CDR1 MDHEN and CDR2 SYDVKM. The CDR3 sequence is CASSFGGPGNTIYF. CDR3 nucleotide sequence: TGTGCCAGCAGTTTCGGGGGGCCTGGGAACACCATATATTTT.

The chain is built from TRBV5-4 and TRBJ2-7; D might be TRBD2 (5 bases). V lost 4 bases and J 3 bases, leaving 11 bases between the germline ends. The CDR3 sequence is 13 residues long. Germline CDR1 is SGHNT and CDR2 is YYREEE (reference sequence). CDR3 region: CASSPDSNYEQYF. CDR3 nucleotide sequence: TGTGCCAGCAGCCCGGACTCGAACTACGAGCAGTACTTC.

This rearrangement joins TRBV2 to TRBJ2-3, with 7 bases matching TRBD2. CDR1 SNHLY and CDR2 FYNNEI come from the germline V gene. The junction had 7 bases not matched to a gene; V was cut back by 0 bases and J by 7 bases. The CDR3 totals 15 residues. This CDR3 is CASSEAWDYSNTQYF. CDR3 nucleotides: TGTGCCAGCAGTGAAGCTTGGGACTATTCAAATACGCAGTATTTT.

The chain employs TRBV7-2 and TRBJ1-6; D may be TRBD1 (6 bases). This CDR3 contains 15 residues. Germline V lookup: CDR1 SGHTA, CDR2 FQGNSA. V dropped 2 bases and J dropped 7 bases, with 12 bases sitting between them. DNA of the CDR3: TGTGCCAGCAGCTTATTGGGCCAGGGGAATTCACCCCTCCACTTT. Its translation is CASSLLGQGNSPLHF.

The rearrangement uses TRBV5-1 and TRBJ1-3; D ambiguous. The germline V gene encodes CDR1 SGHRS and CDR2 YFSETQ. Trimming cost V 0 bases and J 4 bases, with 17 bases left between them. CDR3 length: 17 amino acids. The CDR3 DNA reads TGCGCCAGCAGCTTGGACGGCGGCTCCGGGATCGGAAACACCATATATTTT. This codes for CASSLDGGSGIGNTIYF.

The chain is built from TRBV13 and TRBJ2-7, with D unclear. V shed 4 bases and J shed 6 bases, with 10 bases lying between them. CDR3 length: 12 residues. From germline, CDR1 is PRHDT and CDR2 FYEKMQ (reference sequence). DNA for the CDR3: TGTGCCAGCAGCTCCCAAGAGGCCGAGCAGTACTTC. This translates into CASSSQEAEQYF.

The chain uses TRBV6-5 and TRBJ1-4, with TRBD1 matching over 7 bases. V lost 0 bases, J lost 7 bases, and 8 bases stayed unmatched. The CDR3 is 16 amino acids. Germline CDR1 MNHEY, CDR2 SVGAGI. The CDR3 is CASSYSAPGQREKLFF. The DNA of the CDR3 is TGTGCCAGCAGTTACTCGGCCCCGGGACAGCGTGAAAAACTGTTTTTT.

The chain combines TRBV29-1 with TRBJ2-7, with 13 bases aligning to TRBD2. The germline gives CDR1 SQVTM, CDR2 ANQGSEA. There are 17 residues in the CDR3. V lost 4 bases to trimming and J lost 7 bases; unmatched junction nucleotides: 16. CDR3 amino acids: CSVASSTGLAGSREQYF. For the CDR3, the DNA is TGCAGCGTTGCATCTTCCACGGGACTAGCGGGATCTCGGGAGCAGTACTTC.

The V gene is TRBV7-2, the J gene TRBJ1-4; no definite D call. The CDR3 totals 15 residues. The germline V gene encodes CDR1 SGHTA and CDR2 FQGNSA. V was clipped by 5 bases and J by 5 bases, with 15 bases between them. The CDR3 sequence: CASSPGGLGNEKLFF. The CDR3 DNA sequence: TGTGCCAGCAGCCCCGGTGGACTAGGGAATGAAAAACTGTTTTTT.

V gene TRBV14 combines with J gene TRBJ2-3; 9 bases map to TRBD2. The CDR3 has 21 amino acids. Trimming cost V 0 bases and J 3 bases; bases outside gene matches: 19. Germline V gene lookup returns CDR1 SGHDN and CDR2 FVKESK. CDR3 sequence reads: CASSQDRWAGGGGAWTDTQYF. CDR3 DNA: TGTGCCAGCAGCCAAGATCGTTGGGCGGGCGGCGGGGGGGCTTGGACAGATACGCAGTATTTT.

CDR3 loop: CASSLAAGGGNIQYF. DNA for the CDR3: TGTGCCAGCAGCTTAGCAGCGGGGGGGGGAAACATTCAGTACTTC. The chain recombines TRBV7-2 with TRBJ2-4; TRBD2 aligns across 10 bases. The germline V gene has CDR1 SGHTA and CDR2 FQGNSA. Germline trimming cut 0 bases from V and 6 bases from J; bases unmatched to any gene: 2. CDR3 length: 15 residues.

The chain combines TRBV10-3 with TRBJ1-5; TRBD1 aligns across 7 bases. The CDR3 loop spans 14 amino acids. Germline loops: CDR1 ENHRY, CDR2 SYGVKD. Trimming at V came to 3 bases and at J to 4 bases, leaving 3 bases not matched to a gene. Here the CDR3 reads CAISDGTVNQPQHF. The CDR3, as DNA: TGTGCCATCAGTGACGGGACAGTTAATCAGCCCCAGCATTTT.

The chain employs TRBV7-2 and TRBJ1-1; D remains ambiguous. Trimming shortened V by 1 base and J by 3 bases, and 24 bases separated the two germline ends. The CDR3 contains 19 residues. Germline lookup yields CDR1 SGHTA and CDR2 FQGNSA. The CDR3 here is CASSLVEGGEEFGDTEAFF. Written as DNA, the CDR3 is TGTGCCAGCAGCTTAGTAGAAGGCGGGGAAGAATTTGGAGACACTGAAGCTTTCTTT. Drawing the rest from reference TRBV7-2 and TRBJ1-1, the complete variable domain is GAGVSQSPSNKVTEKGKDVELRCDPISGHTALYWYRQSLGQGLEFLIYFQGNSAPDKSGLPSDRFSAERTGGSVSTLTIQRTQQEDSAVYLCASSLVEGGEEFGDTEAFFGQGTRLTVV.

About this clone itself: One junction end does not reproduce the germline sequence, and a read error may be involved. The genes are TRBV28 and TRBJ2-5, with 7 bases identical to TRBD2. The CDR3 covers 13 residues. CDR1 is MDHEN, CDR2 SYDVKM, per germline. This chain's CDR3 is CASSVGGVEIQYF. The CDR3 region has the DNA TGTGCCAGCAGTGTGGGAGGGGTAGAGATCCAGTACTTC.

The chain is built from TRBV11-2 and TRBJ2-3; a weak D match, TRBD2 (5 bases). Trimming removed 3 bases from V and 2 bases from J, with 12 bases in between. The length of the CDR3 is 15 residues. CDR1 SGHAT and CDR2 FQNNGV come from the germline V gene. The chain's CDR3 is CASSLKGGPTDTQYF. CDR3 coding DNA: TGTGCCAGCAGCTTGAAAGGCGGGCCCACAGATACGCAGTATTTT.

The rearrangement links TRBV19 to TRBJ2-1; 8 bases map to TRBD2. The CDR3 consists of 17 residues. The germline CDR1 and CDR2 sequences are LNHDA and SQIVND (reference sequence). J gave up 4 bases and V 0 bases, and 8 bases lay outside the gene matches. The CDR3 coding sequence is TGTGCCAGTAGTATAGATCGGGCGGGGGGACCTTACAATGAGCAGTTCTTC. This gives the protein CASSIDRAGGPYNEQFF.

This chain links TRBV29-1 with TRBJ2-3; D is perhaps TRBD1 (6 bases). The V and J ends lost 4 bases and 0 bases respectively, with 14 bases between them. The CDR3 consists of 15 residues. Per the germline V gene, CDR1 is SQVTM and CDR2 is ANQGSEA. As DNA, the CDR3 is TGCAGCGTTGGAGCAGGACAGATAAGCACAGATACGCAGTATTTT. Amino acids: CSVGAGQISTDTQYF.

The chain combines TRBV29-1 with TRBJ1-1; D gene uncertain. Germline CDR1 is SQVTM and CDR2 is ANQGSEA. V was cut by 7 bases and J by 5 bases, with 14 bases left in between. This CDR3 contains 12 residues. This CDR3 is CSAPEPKTEAFF. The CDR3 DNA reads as TGCAGCGCCCCTGAGCCCAAGACTGAAGCTTTCTTT.

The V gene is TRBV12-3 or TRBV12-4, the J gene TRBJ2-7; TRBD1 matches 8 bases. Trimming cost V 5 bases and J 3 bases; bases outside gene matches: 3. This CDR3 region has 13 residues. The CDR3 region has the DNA TGTGCCAGCAGTCGGGACAGGCTCTACGAGCAGTACTTC. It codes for CASSRDRLYEQYF.

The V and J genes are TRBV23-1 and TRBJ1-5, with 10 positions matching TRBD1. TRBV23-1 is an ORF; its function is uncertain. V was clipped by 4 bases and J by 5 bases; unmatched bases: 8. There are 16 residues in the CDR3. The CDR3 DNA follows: TGCGCCAGCAGTCTACGCCGGGACAGGGGACATCAGCCCCAGCATTTT. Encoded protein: CASSLRRDRGHQPQHF.

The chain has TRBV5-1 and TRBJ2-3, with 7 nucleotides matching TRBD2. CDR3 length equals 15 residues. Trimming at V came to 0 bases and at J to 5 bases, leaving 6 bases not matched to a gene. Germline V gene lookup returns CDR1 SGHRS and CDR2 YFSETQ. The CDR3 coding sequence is TGCGCCAGCAGCTTGGGTACCAGCGGGGTAGATACGCAGTATTTT. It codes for CASSLGTSGVDTQYF.